What follows are 25 T cell receptor beta chains derived from one specimen sequenced in a study of blood T cell repertoires in COVID-19. Using immunoSEQ multiplex PCR, the repertoire was profiled, and TCRdb retains in-frame clones only, with some absent. The sample lists almost 400,000 clones, around 87% occurring once. Sequencing was performed on PBMCs or T cells enriched from blood (not recorded which). The receptors shown here come from a woman in her 30s with acute COVID-19.

This chain connects TRBV7-3 to TRBJ2-1; perhaps TRBD1 as D (6 bases). The CDR3 length is 16 residues. The V gene's germline CDR1 is SGHTA and CDR2 FQGTGA. The V end was cut by 1 base, the J end by 0 bases, with 10 bases between. The CDR3 protein is CASSLRADSSYNEQFF. CDR3 nucleotide sequence: TGTGCCAGCAGCTTAAGGGCGGACAGCTCCTACAATGAGCAGTTCTTC.

The chain joins TRBV25-1 to TRBJ2-3; D is undetermined. Germline values: CDR1 MGHDK, CDR2 SYGVNS. This CDR3 contains 11 residues. V lost 4 bases, J lost 3 bases, and 2 bases lay in between. CDR3 in amino acids: CASSATDTQYF. CDR3 nucleotide sequence: TGTGCCAGCAGTGCTACAGATACGCAGTATTTT. The whole variable domain, remainder taken from reference TRBV25-1 and TRBJ2-3, is EADIYQTPRYLVIGTGKKITLECSQTMGHDKMYWYQQDPGMELHLIHYSYGVNSTEKGDLSSESTVSRIRTEHFPLTLESARPSHTSQYLCASSATDTQYFGPGTRLTVL.

The CDR3 bases are TGTGCCACCAGTGATTTGCCGACAGGGAACCAAGAGACCCAGTACTTC. Encoded protein: CATSDLPTGNQETQYF. The gene calls are TRBV24-1 and TRBJ2-5, with TRBD1 matching 7 bases. Germline assignment: CDR1 KGHDR and CDR2 SFDVKD. The CDR3 spans 16 residues. The junction had 3 bases not matched to a gene; V was cut back by 0 bases and J by 0 bases.

V and J are TRBV7-9 and TRBJ1-2; tentative D call: TRBD1 (6 bases). There are 9 residues in the CDR3. The germline CDR1 and CDR2 sequences are SEHNR and FQNEAQ (reference sequence). Trimming took 11 bases from V and 11 from J, leaving 12 bases between them. The DNA of the CDR3 is TGTGCCGGAGGGGGAGGGTACACCTTC. It encodes CAGGGGYTF. Variable domain in full (rest from reference TRBV7-9 and TRBJ1-2): DTGVSQNPRHKITKRGQNVTFRCDPISEHNRLYWYRQTLGQGPEFLTYFQNEAQLEKSRLLSDRFSAERPKGSFSTLEIQRTEQGDSAMYLCAGGGGYTFGSGTRLTVV.

A single count supports this clone. The gene calls are TRBV19 and TRBJ2-2; 7 bases match TRBD2. V lost 6 bases, J lost 3 bases, and 7 bases stayed unmatched. Germline V gives CDR1 LNHDA, CDR2 SQIVND (reference sequence). CDR3 size: 15 residues. The CDR3 nucleotides are TGTGCCAGTAGAGACCGGGACTACCACACCGGGGAGCTGTTTTTT. Translating it yields CASRDRDYHTGELFF.

The chain carries TRBV24-1 and TRBJ2-5; D may be TRBD1 (6 bases). This CDR3 has 14 residues. Between the trimmed V and J ends, which lost 2 bases and 5 bases, there was a span of 11 bases. Per germline, CDR1 KGHDR and CDR2 SFDVKD. CDR3 amino acids: CATSDSRTVETQYF. The DNA for the CDR3 is TGTGCCACCAGTGATTCACGGACAGTCGAGACCCAGTACTTC.

CDR3 sequence (DNA): TGTGCCAGCAGCCCCCAAGCTAAATCGGGACAGGGGGCAAGGGAGCAGTTCTTC. Residues: CASSPQAKSGQGAREQFF. The gene calls are TRBV7-9 and TRBJ2-1, with 12 bases identical to TRBD1. J gave up 10 bases and V 5 bases, and 18 bases lay outside the gene matches. CDR3 length equals 18 residues. CDR1 SEHNR and CDR2 FQNEAQ come from the germline V gene (reference sequence).

This clone has just one count. The genes are TRBV11-2 and TRBJ2-7; D might be TRBD1 (5 bases). Germline V CDR1 and CDR2: SGHAT, FQNNGV. Between the trimmed V and J ends, which lost 3 bases and 0 bases, there was a span of 9 bases. This CDR3 comprises 14 residues. The CDR3 region has the DNA TGTGCCAGCAGCTTCCGCAGGGACTCCTACGAGCAGTACTTC. Protein product: CASSFRRDSYEQYF.

This clone was seen more than once but under ten times. The V call is TRBV6-5, the J call TRBJ1-5, with D hard to call. V was clipped by 3 bases and J by 0 bases, with 6 bases between them. Germline lookup yields CDR1 MNHEY and CDR2 SVGAGI. This CDR3 comprises 14 residues. The CDR3 DNA is TGTGCCAGCAGTTATAAATATAGCAATCAGCCCCAGCATTTT. Its protein product is CASSYKYSNQPQHF.

This chain links TRBV11-3 with TRBJ1-2; possibly TRBD1 for D (6 bases). Germline assignment: CDR1 SGHNT and CDR2 YENEEA. The CDR3 runs 14 residues. V was trimmed by 5 bases and J by 7 bases, leaving 17 bases between them. This chain's CDR3 is CASSLGQHRFGYTF. The CDR3 DNA follows: TGTGCCAGCAGCCTCGGACAGCATCGGTTTGGCTACACCTTC.

The chain couples TRBV19 to TRBJ2-3; 9 bases fit TRBD2. Trimming cost V 3 bases and J 0 bases; bases outside gene matches: 7. The CDR3 consists of 17 residues. The germline gives CDR1 LNHDA, CDR2 SQIVND (reference sequence). CDR3 coding DNA: TGTGCCAGTAGTATCGCCGCCAGCGGGGGGAGCACAGATACGCAGTATTTT. Amino acid sequence: CASSIAASGGSTDTQYF.

The chain couples TRBV5-1 to TRBJ2-1; 9 nucleotides agree with TRBD2. There are 16 residues in the CDR3. Trimming took 0 bases from V and 0 from J; bases not matched to a gene: 1. Per germline, CDR1 SGHRS and CDR2 YFSETQ. The CDR3 region is CASSLASGVSYNEQFF. CDR3 in DNA: TGCGCCAGCAGCTTGGCTAGCGGGGTCTCCTACAATGAGCAGTTCTTC. Filled out from reference TRBV5-1 and TRBJ2-1, the complete variable domain reads KAGVTQTPRYLIKTRGQQVTLSCSPISGHRSVSWYQQTPGQGLQFLFEYFSETQRNKGNFPGRFSGRQFSNSRSEMNVSTLELGDSALYLCASSLASGVSYNEQFFGPGTRLTVL.

The V and J genes are TRBV5-6 and TRBJ2-7, with D possibly TRBD2 on 5 matching bases. With 6 bases removed from V and 3 bases from J, the gap between germline ends came to 13 bases. The CDR3 runs 13 residues. The germline CDR1 and CDR2 sequences are SGHDT and YYEEEE. DNA for the CDR3: TGTGCCAGCAACCCCCCAACTAGCTACGAGCAGTACTTC. It codes for CASNPPTSYEQYF. Based on the CDR3 plus reference TRBV5-6 and TRBJ2-7, the full variable domain is DAGVTQSPTHLIKTRGQQVTLRCSPKSGHDTVSWYQQALGQGPQFIFQYYEEEERQRGNFPDRFSGHQFPNYSSELNVNALLLGDSALYLCASNPPTSYEQYFGPGTRLTVT.

In this sample, this clone turned up a few times. J is TRBJ2-3 and V is TRBV7-9, with a tentative D call TRBD1 (6 bases). The CDR3 totals 14 residues. CDR1 is SEHNR and CDR2 is FQNEAQ in the germline V gene (reference sequence). V gave up 7 bases and J gave up 4 bases, with 15 bases separating them. CDR3 DNA: TGTGCCAGCACCGTAGACAGGCTAGCAGATACGCAGTATTTT. Its protein product is CASTVDRLADTQYF.

V gene TRBV25-1 combines with J gene TRBJ1-1; D gene unclear. The CDR3 totals 13 residues. Germline CDR1 MGHDK, CDR2 SYGVNS. Trimming removed 6 bases at V and 2 bases at J, with 10 bases between. Here the CDR3 DNA reads TGTGCCAGCAGACTTAGAGATAACACTGAAGCTTTCTTT. Protein product: CASRLRDNTEAFF.

The genes are TRBV7-3 and TRBJ2-1; 10 positions match TRBD2. With 4 bases clipped from V and 6 bases from J, the junction kept 9 bases outside the gene matches. This CDR3 is 16 amino acids long. In germline, CDR1 is SGHTA, CDR2 FQGTGA. Here the CDR3 DNA reads TGTGCCAGCAGCTCCCCCACCCAGCGGGGGGGCAATGAGCAGTTCTTC. Translated: CASSSPTQRGGNEQFF.

V and J are TRBV18 and TRBJ1-1, with D possibly TRBD1 on 6 matching bases. The CDR3 has 18 amino acids. Trimming pared 5 bases from V and 0 bases from J, leaving 22 bases between. The germline V gene encodes CDR1 KGHSH and CDR2 LQKENI. CDR3 residues: CASSSNGWTALMNTEAFF. The CDR3 DNA reads as TGTGCCAGCTCATCTAACGGCTGGACAGCCTTGATGAACACTGAAGCTTTCTTT.

The gene calls are TRBV27 and TRBJ2-5; 8 bases line up with TRBD1. CDR1 MNHEY and CDR2 SMNVEV come from the germline V gene (reference sequence). The CDR3 is 13 residues long. Trimming took 7 bases from V and 5 from J; bases not matched to a gene: 6. The CDR3 loop is CASTRTGSETQYF. The CDR3, as DNA: TGTGCCAGCACCAGGACAGGGTCGGAGACCCAGTACTTC.

In this sample, this clone turned up a few times. J is TRBJ2-1 and V is TRBV4-2, with no clear D. Trimming took off 0 bases at V and 12 bases at J, with 6 bases between the two ends. The CDR3 has 11 amino acids. The germline gives CDR1 LGHNA, CDR2 YNFKEQ. The DNA for the CDR3 is TGTGCCAGCAGCCAAGATGAGATGCAGTTCTTC. The encoded protein is CASSQDEMQFF.

This chain uses TRBV6-1 with TRBJ2-1, with D unclear. Germline V gene sequence: CDR1 MNHNS, CDR2 SASEGT. Trimming pared 4 bases from V and 8 bases from J, leaving 12 bases between. The CDR3 covers 13 residues. The CDR3 DNA sequence: TGTGCCAGCAGTGCCAAGTACCGCGATGAGCAGTTCTTC. Its protein is CASSAKYRDEQFF.

The rearrangement uses TRBV4-1 and TRBJ1-5; D gene unclear. V was trimmed by 1 base and J by 7 bases, leaving 11 bases between them. Germline V gives CDR1 MGHRA, CDR2 YSYEKL. The CDR3 totals 14 residues. The CDR3 sequence is CASSQVADSQPQHF. CDR3 coding DNA: TGCGCCAGCAGCCAAGTGGCAGATAGCCAGCCCCAGCATTTT.

The chain couples TRBV9 to TRBJ2-2; TRBD2 matches at 12 bases. This CDR3 contains 17 residues. The ends lost 3 bases at V and 3 bases at J; junction bases unmatched: 6. CDR1 is SGDLS and CDR2 is YYNGEE in the germline V gene. The CDR3 nucleotides read TGTGCCAGCAGCGAGGGGACTAGCGGGCGTTACACCGGGGAGCTGTTTTTT. This gives the protein CASSEGTSGRYTGELFF.

This rearrangement joins TRBV15 to TRBJ1-4; weak D call: TRBD1 (5 bases). With 0 bases removed from V and 5 bases from J, the gap between germline ends came to 10 bases. Per the germline V gene, CDR1 is LNHNV and CDR2 is YYDKDF (reference sequence). The CDR3 extends over 15 amino acids. CDR3 in amino acids: CATSRDWGDNEKLFF. For the CDR3, the DNA is TGTGCCACCAGCAGAGATTGGGGGGACAATGAAAAACTGTTTTTT.

The chain employs TRBV28 and TRBJ1-2; D possibly corresponds to TRBD1 (6 bases). Germline lookup yields CDR1 MDHEN and CDR2 SYDVKM. The CDR3 is 18 amino acids. V was clipped by 0 bases and J by 6 bases, with 23 bases between them. Here the CDR3 reads CASSLWVLGGATSNGYTF. The CDR3 DNA reads TGTGCCAGCAGTTTATGGGTGTTGGGGGGGGCAACGTCGAATGGCTACACCTTC.

This clone was detected only once. This rearrangement joins TRBV3-1 (or the pseudogene TRBV3-2) to TRBJ2-3; TRBD2 might be the D (6 bases). Trimming pared 4 bases from V and 1 base from J, leaving 12 bases between. CDR1 is LGHDT, CDR2 YNNKEL, per germline (reference sequence). The CDR3 consists of 15 residues. DNA for the CDR3: TGTGCCAGCAGCCCGTGGGTAGCGGGCACAGATACGCAGTATTTT. The encoded protein is CASSPWVAGTDTQYF.